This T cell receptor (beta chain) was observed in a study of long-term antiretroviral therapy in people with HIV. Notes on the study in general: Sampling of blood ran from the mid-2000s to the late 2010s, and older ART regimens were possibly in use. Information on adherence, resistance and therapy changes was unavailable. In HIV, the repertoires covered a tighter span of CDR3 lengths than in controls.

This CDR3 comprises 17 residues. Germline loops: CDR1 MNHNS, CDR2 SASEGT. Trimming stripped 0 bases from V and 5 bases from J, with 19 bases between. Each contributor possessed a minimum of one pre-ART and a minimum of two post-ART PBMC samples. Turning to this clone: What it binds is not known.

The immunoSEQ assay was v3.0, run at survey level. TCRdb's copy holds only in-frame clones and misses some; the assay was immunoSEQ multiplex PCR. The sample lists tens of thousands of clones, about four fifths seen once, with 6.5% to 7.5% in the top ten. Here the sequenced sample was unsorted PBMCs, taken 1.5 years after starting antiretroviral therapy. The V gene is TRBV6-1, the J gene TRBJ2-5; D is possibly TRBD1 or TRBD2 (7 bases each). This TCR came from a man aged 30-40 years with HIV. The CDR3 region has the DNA TGTGCCAGCAGTGAAGCCACCGGGGAGGGGGCGAGGGAGACCCAGTACTTC. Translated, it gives CASSEATGEGARETQYF.